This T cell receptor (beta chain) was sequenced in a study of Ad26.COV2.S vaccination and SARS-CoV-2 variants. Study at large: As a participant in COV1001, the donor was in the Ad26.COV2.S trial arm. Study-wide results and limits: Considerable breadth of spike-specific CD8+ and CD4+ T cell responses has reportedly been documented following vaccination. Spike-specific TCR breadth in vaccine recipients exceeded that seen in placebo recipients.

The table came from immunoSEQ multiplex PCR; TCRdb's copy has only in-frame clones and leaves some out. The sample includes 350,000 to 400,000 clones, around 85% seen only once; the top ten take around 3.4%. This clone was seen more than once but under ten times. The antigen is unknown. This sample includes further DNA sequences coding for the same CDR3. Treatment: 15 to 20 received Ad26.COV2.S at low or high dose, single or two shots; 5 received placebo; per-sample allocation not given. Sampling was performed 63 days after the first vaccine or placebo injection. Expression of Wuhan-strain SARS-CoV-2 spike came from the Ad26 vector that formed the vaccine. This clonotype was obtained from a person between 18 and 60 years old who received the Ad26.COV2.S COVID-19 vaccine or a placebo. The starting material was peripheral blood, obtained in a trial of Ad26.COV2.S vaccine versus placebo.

The CDR3 sequence: CASSYSQGNTEAFF. The CDR3, as DNA: TGTGCCAGCAGTTACTCTCAGGGGAACACTGAAGCTTTCTTT. J is TRBJ1-1 and V is TRBV6-5, with D tentatively TRBD1 (5 bases). Germline V CDR1 and CDR2: MNHEY, SVGAGI. The CDR3 is 14 amino acids. The germline V and J ends were trimmed by 0 bases and 1 base, with 6 bases remaining between them.